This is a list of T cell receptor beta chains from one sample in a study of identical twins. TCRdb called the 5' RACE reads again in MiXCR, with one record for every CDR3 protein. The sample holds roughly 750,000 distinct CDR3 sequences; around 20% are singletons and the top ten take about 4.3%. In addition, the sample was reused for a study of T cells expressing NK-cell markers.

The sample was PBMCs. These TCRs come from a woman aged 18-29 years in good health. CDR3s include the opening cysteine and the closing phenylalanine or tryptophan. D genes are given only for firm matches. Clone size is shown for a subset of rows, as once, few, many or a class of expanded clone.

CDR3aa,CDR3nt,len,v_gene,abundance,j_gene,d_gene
CSASPGADTEAFF,TGCAGTGCTAGTCCCGGGGCCGACACTGAAGCTTTCTTT,13,TRBV20-1,many,TRBJ1-1,.
CASERDRGPSQYF,TGTGCCAGCGAAAGGGACAGGGGCCCATCGCAGTACTTC,13,TRBV2,few,TRBJ2-7,TRBD1
CASSARGGVIIQYF,TGTGCCAGCAGCGCCAGGGGTGGGGTGATCATTCAGTACTTC,14,TRBV5-6,.,TRBJ2-4,.
CSASGGGANNEQFF,TGCAGTGCCAGTGGCGGGGGGGCCAACAATGAGCAGTTCTTC,14,TRBV20-1,many,TRBJ2-1,TRBD2
CSARDKAAEQYEQYF,TGCAGTGCTAGAGATAAGGCGGCGGAGCAATACGAGCAGTACTTC,15,TRBV20-1,many,TRBJ2-7,.
CASSPHPHMGDTGELFF,TGCGCCAGCAGCCCCCACCCCCACATGGGGGACACCGGGGAGCTGTTTTTT,17,TRBV4-3,once,TRBJ2-2,.
CASSLPTSGRRNEQFF,TGTGCCAGCTCCCTACCTACTAGCGGGCGTAGGAATGAGCAGTTCTTC,16,TRBV18,.,TRBJ2-1,TRBD2
CSATKDSPRGEQYF,TGCAGTGCTACCAAGGACAGTCCTAGGGGCGAGCAGTACTTC,14,TRBV20-1,.,TRBJ2-7,.
CSVEDPGLTYGYTF,TGCAGCGTTGAAGATCCAGGACTGACCTATGGCTACACCTTC,14,TRBV29-1,many,TRBJ1-2,.
CASSLAPLTGGETYEQYF,TGCGCCAGCAGCTTGGCCCCCCTCACAGGGGGCGAAACCTACGAGCAGTACTTC,18,TRBV5-1,.,TRBJ2-7,TRBD1
CSARDRGPGGTQYF,TGCAGTGCTAGAGATCGAGGCCCTGGAGGGACCCAGTACTTC,14,TRBV20-1,.,TRBJ2-5,.
CASSLNGWGAYEQYF,TGTGCCAGCAGTTTAAATGGGTGGGGTGCCTACGAGCAGTACTTC,15,TRBV12-3/TRBV12-4,many,TRBJ2-7,.
CASSYNNEQYF,TGTGCCAGCAGTTACAACAACGAGCAGTACTTC,11,TRBV6-2/TRBV6-3,few,TRBJ2-7,.